This T cell receptor (beta chain) was recorded in a study of control samples from healthy donors and cancer patients. Profiled with immunoSEQ multiplex PCR; TCRdb holds only in-frame clones, not every one. The sample has about 150,000 clones; about 94% are singletons. Germline V gives CDR1 LNHNV, CDR2 YYDKDF (reference sequence). Trimming shortened V by 5 bases and J by 0 bases, and 13 bases separated the two germline ends. CDR3 length: 15 residues. Sequencing was performed on blood. The sequence was obtained from a man over 45 in good health. The chain is built from TRBV15 and TRBJ2-5; D might be TRBD2 (5 bases). The CDR3 loop reads CATSLQLGNQETQYF. The CDR3 region has the DNA TGTGCCACCAGCTTACAACTAGGCAACCAAGAGACCCAGTACTTC.